The clone carrying this T cell receptor beta chain has a count of ten or more. The target antigen is unknown. TCRdb re-called the PCR reads with MiXCR. The sample shows 70,000 or so clones, approximately 15% of them seen only once. No patient received treatment before thyroid surgery. This sample stems from a study of metastatic and nonmetastatic thyroid tumors. Background on the study: Peripheral blood and tumor or nodule samples from malignant and benign thyroid patients were compared.

J was trimmed by 0 bases and V by 0 bases; bases with no gene match: 3. The CDR3 sequence is 16 residues long. CDR1 is SGHDT and CDR2 is YYEEEE in the germline V gene. Study-level findings and limits: As reported, TCR beta diversity in blood and tumor was significantly higher in malignant thyroid tumors than in benign nodules.

The TCR was taken from a male donor with papillary thyroid cancer or a benign thyroid nodule (not recorded which). Some clones in this sample may be carry-over from other donors' samples. Input material: blood. This sequence joins TRBV5-6 and TRBJ1-5, with 7 bases identical to TRBD1. The CDR3 region is CASSLASGGSNQPQHF. DNA for the CDR3: TGTGCCAGCAGCTTGGCCTCAGGGGGTAGCAATCAGCCCCAGCATTTT.